The 14 T cell receptor beta chains below were found in one sample sequenced in a study of blood T cell repertoires in COVID-19. TCRdb keeps only in-frame clones here, not all; method: immunoSEQ multiplex PCR. The sample consists of around 84,000 clones, 83% of them appearing once. Source material: peripheral blood. The receptors derive from an elderly man with active or convalescent COVID-19.

DNA for the CDR3: TGTGCCAGCAGCTTGGCTAGCGGGGAAGAGACCCAGTACTTC. It is translated as CASSLASGEETQYF. The chain links TRBV5-6 to TRBJ2-5, with TRBD2 matching over 9 bases. Per the germline V gene, CDR1 is SGHDT and CDR2 is YYEEEE. There are 14 residues in the CDR3. V shed 0 bases and J 3 bases; nucleotides not matched to a gene: 0. Supplemented by reference TRBV5-6 and TRBJ2-5, the full variable domain reads DAGVTQSPTHLIKTRGQQVTLRCSPKSGHDTVSWYQQALGQGPQFIFQYYEEEERQRGNFPDRFSGHQFPNYSSELNVNALLLGDSALYLCASSLASGEETQYFGPGTRLLVL.

This rearrangement joins TRBV7-2 to TRBJ2-3, with D possibly TRBD1 on 6 matching bases. The germline gives CDR1 SGHTA, CDR2 FQGNSA. This CDR3 has 15 residues. The ends were cut back, 5 bases at V and 9 bases at J, with 21 bases in the middle. The CDR3 sequence is CASSLGDRRGGTQYF. The CDR3 region has the DNA TGTGCCAGCAGCCTGGGTGATCGCAGGGGCGGCACGCAGTATTTT.

The chain combines TRBV2 with TRBJ1-2; 10 nucleotides line up with TRBD1. Germline loops: CDR1 SNHLY, CDR2 FYNNEI. CDR3 length equals 14 residues. With 4 bases clipped from V and 4 bases from J, the junction kept 3 bases outside the gene matches. The CDR3 loop is CASSGDRGRYGYTF. The CDR3 DNA reads TGTGCCAGCAGTGGGGACAGGGGACGCTATGGCTACACCTTC. The full variable domain, completed using reference TRBV2 and TRBJ1-2, is EPEVTQTPSHQVTQMGQEVILRCVPISNHLYFYWYRQILGQKVEFLVSFYNNEISEKSEIFDDQFSVERPDGSNFTLKIRSTKLEDSAMYFCASSGDRGRYGYTFGSGTRLTVV.

The chain employs TRBV7-2 and TRBJ2-2, with D hard to call. Trimming took off 0 bases at V and 1 base at J, with 9 bases between the two ends. The CDR3 runs to 16 residues. Germline V gene data show CDR1 as SGHTA and CDR2 as FQGNSA. CDR3 bases: TGTGCCAGCAGCTTAGCGCGAGCGATGAACACCGGGGAGCTGTTTTTT. Translating gives CASSLARAMNTGELFF.

V and J are TRBV6-6 and TRBJ1-6; D is perhaps TRBD1 (6 bases). V was cut by 7 bases and J by 7 bases, with 20 bases left in between. This CDR3 contains 16 residues. Germline V gene lookup returns CDR1 MNHNY and CDR2 SVGAGI (reference sequence). CDR3 loop: CASTPDRSGLNSPLHF. The CDR3 DNA reads as TGTGCCAGCACCCCAGACAGGTCGGGGCTAAATTCACCCCTCCACTTT.

The V call is TRBV18, the J call TRBJ2-1; possibly TRBD1 for D (5 bases). V dropped 2 bases and J dropped 4 bases, with 15 bases sitting between them. CDR3 length equals 16 residues. In germline, CDR1 is KGHSH, CDR2 LQKENI. The CDR3 region is CASSPGPRAGYNEQFF. In DNA form, the CDR3 reads TGTGCCAGCTCACCAGGCCCCCGGGCAGGGTACAATGAGCAGTTCTTC.

This chain joins TRBV13 and TRBJ2-1; 7 bases are shared with TRBD1. V was pared by 2 bases and J by 5 bases, with 6 bases of the junction left unmatched. Germline V gene data show CDR1 as PRHDT and CDR2 as FYEKMQ (reference sequence). The CDR3 is 15 residues long. The CDR3 spells CASSLIGTEHNEQFF. The CDR3 region has the DNA TGTGCCAGCAGCTTAATTGGGACAGAGCACAATGAGCAGTTCTTC. The whole variable domain, filled in from reference TRBV13 and TRBJ2-1, reads AAGVIQSPRHLIKEKRETATLKCYPIPRHDTVYWYQQGPGQDPQFLISFYEKMQSDKGSIPDRFSAQQFSDYHSELNMSSLELGDSALYFCASSLIGTEHNEQFFGPGTRLTVL.

J is TRBJ2-1 and V is TRBV28, with D maybe TRBD2 (6 bases). Germline CDR1 reads MDHEN; CDR2 reads SYDVKM. Trimming left V 6 bases short and J 2 bases short, with 17 bases between. This CDR3 comprises 16 residues. CDR3 residues: CASRLFGGGTYNEQFF. In DNA, the CDR3 is TGTGCCAGCAGACTCTTTGGGGGAGGTACCTACAATGAGCAGTTCTTC.

CDR3 sequence (DNA): TGCGCCAGCAGCCAAGATTACGGGGTGCAGTTCTTC. Its translation is CASSQDYGVQFF. This sequence joins TRBV4-1 and TRBJ2-1, with D maybe TRBD2 (5 bases). Germline lookup yields CDR1 MGHRA and CDR2 YSYEKL. V gave up 0 bases and J gave up 12 bases, with 9 bases separating them. The CDR3 length is 12 residues.

CDR3 sequence reads: CASSSDKNTEAFF. The CDR3 DNA follows: TGTGCCAGCTCATCCGACAAGAACACTGAAGCTTTCTTT. This chain links TRBV18 with TRBJ1-1; D is unresolved. This CDR3 comprises 13 residues. Germline V lookup: CDR1 KGHSH, CDR2 LQKENI. The V gene lost 5 bases and the J gene lost 1 base, with 8 bases spanning the gap.

This chain uses TRBV7-2 with TRBJ1-5, with D possibly being TRBD1 (6 bases). Trimming took off 5 bases at V and 2 bases at J, with 16 bases between the two ends. CDR3 length: 16 amino acids. Germline-derived CDR1 and CDR2 are SGHTA and FQGNSA. As DNA, the CDR3 is TGTGCCAGCAGCCTAGACAGGCCGGGGGGCAATCAGCCCCAGCATTTT. Its protein is CASSLDRPGGNQPQHF.

V gene TRBV4-2 combines with J gene TRBJ2-1, with 9 bases fitting TRBD1. V lost 0 bases to trimming and J lost 9 bases; unmatched junction nucleotides: 15. The CDR3 loop spans 18 amino acids. Germline V gene sequence: CDR1 LGHNA, CDR2 YNFKEQ. CDR3 sequence (DNA): TGTGCCAGCAGCCAAGATCTAAGGACAGGGGTAGGTATAGGTGAGCAGTTCTTC. Amino acids: CASSQDLRTGVGIGEQFF.

This clone appeared a few times. CDR3 residues: CASSFLDRGNTEAFF. The DNA for the CDR3 is TGTGCCAGCAGCTTCCTGGACAGGGGGAACACTGAAGCTTTCTTT. J is TRBJ1-1 and V is TRBV5-4, with 9 bases fitting TRBD1. V shed 2 bases and J 1 base; nucleotides not matched to a gene: 3. The CDR3 is 15 amino acids. Per the germline V gene, CDR1 is SGHNT and CDR2 is YYREEE (reference sequence). Complete variable domain (other parts from reference TRBV5-4 and TRBJ1-1): ETGVTQSPTHLIKTRGQQVTLRCSSQSGHNTVSWYQQALGQGPQFIFQYYREEENGRGNFPPRFSGLQFPNYSSELNVNALELDDSALYLCASSFLDRGNTEAFFGQGTRLTVV.

A word on this clone: An end of the junction does not agree with germline; a read error may underlie this. This chain links TRBV5-3 with TRBJ2-3; tentatively, D is TRBD1 (6 bases). TRBV5-3 falls under the ORF class, with uncertain function. The CDR3 is 11 residues long. In DNA, the CDR3 is TGTGCCAGAGATAGGACAGTTACGCAGTATTTT. Translated, it gives CARDRTVTQYF.